This is a list of T cell receptor beta chains from one sample in a study of blood T cells in healthy people across ages. TCRdb analysed the 5' RACE reads with MiXCR anew, one entry per CDR3 protein. The data hold approximately 1,700,000 distinct CDR3 sequences, with approximately 40% observed a single time. Sequencing input: blood. The receptors originated from a human donor in good health. CDR3s include the opening cysteine and the closing phenylalanine or tryptophan. A D gene is named only where the DNA matches it firmly. A clone size is listed for some rows: how often the clone was seen (once, few, many), or a class if it is expanded.

TRBV6-6,TRBD1,.,TRBJ2-7,TGTGCCAGCAGCCGAAAGGGACAGGGGGCGGGCGAGCAGTACTTC,CASSRKGQGAGEQYF
TRBV20-1,.,.,TRBJ1-2,TGCAGTGCTGATGACAGGTTTAACTATGGCTACACCTTC,CSADDRFNYGYTF
TRBV12-3/TRBV12-4,TRBD1,.,TRBJ2-1,TGTGCCAGCAGAACGGGACAGGGCTGGTATGAGCAGTTCTTC,CASRTGQGWYEQFF
TRBV6-5,.,few,TRBJ1-5,TGTGCCAGCAGACCGAGTGTCCTTTTGCCCCAGCATTTT,CASRPSVLLPQHF
TRBV12-3/TRBV12-4,TRBD1,.,TRBJ2-3,TGTGCCAGCAGCTACAGACAGGGCTTAGATACGCAGTATTTT,CASSYRQGLDTQYF
TRBV20-1,.,.,TRBJ1-4,TGCAGTGCTAGATGGGGCTTGGATAATGAAAAACTGTTTTTT,CSARWGLDNEKLFF
TRBV28,.,few,TRBJ2-4,TGTGCCAGCAGTTTACAAAGGTCCCTACCCCAACCGTACTTC,CASSLQRSLPQPYF
TRBV20-1,.,.,TRBJ1-2,TGCAGTGCTAGAGTCAAGGGGCCTGGCTACACCTTC,CSARVKGPGYTF
TRBV20-1,TRBD1,few,TRBJ1-1,TGCAGTGCTCTCGACAGGGGCACTGAAGCTTTCTTT,CSALDRGTEAFF
TRBV19,.,.,TRBJ1-5,TGTGCCAGTCAGACTCGTTACAATCAGCCCCAGCATTTT,CASQTRYNQPQHF
TRBV27,.,.,TRBJ2-7,TGTGCCAGCAGTTTGTTGAAGTCCAGCTCCTACGAGCAGTACTTC,CASSLLKSSSYEQYF
TRBV20-1,TRBD1,.,TRBJ1-2,TGCAGTGCTAGTAAGGGGGCGAGCTATGGCTACACCTTC,CSASKGASYGYTF
TRBV2,TRBD1,few,TRBJ1-5,TGTGCCAGCAGCCGACAGGGGCGCAATCAGCCCCAGCATTTT,CASSRQGRNQPQHF
TRBV21-1,.,few,TRBJ1-4,TGTGCCAGCAGCAAAGCGGGGGCAAGTGAAAAACTGTTTTTT,CASSKAGASEKLFF
TRBV6-2/TRBV6-3,.,once,TRBJ1-5,TGTGCCAGCAGTTACGGCTTTGAGCCCCAGCATTTT,CASSYGFEPQHF
TRBV29-1,TRBD1,many,TRBJ2-1,TGCAGCGTTCAAGGGACAGGGTCCAATGAGCAGTTCTTC,CSVQGTGSNEQFF
TRBV6-6,TRBD1,.,TRBJ2-5,TGTGCCAGCAGTCCTTTACGGACAGGGCGAGAGACCCAGTACTTC,CASSPLRTGRETQYF
TRBV2,.,few,TRBJ1-2,TGTGCCAGCAGTGAAGTTATTGGACATACCTATGGCTACACCTTC,CASSEVIGHTYGYTF
TRBV7-2,.,.,TRBJ2-1,TGTGCCAGCAGCCAGTGGAGGGCAGGGCGTGCTGAGCGGTTCTTC,CASSQWRAGRAERFF